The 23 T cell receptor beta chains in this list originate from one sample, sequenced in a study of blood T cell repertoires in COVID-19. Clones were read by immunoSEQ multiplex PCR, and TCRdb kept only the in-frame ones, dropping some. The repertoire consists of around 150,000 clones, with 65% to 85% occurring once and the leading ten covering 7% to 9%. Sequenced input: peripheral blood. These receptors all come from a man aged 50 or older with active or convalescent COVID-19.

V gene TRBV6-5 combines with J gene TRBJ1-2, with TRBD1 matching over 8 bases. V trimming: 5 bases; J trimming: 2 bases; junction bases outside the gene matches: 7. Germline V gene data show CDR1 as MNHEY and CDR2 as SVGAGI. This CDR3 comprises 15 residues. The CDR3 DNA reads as TGTGCCAGCAGTCCTTGGGACAGGCTAAACTATGGCTACACCTTC. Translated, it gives CASSPWDRLNYGYTF.

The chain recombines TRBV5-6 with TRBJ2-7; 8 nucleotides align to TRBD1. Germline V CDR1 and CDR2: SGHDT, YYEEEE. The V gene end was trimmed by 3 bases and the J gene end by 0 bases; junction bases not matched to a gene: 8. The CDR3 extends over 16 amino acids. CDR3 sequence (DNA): TGTGCCAGCAGCTCCTGGGGGACAGGCAACTCCTACGAGCAGTACTTC. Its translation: CASSSWGTGNSYEQYF.

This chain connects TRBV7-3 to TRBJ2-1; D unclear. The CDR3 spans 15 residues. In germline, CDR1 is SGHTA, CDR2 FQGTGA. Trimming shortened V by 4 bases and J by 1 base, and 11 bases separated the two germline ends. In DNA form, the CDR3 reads TGTGCCAGCAGCTCCACCGGGTCGTCCTACAATGAGCAGTTCTTC. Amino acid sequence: CASSSTGSSYNEQFF.

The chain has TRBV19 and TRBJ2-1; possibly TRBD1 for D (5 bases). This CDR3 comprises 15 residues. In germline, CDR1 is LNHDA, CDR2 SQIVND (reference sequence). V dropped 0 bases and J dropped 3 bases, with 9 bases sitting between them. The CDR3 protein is CASSIDDSYYNEQFF. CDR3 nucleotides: TGTGCCAGTAGTATAGACGACAGTTACTACAATGAGCAGTTCTTC.

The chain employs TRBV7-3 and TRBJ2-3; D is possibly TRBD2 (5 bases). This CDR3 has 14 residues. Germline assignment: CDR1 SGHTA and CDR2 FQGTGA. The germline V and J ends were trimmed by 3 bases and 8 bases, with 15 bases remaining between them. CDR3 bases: TGTGCCAGCAGCTTGAACGGGATCGGAGGTACGCAGTATTTT. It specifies CASSLNGIGGTQYF.

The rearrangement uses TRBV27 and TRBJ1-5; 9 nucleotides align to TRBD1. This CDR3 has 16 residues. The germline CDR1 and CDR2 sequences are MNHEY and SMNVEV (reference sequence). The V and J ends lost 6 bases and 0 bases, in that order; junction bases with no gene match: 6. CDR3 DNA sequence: TGTGCCAGCAGGACCGGGACAGGGCATAGCAATCAGCCCCAGCATTTT. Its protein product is CASRTGTGHSNQPQHF.

CDR3 DNA: TGTGCCAGCAGCGATAGCGGGAGGGCCGCGTATTTT. This encodes CASSDSGRAAYF. The genes are TRBV11-2 and TRBJ2-3; 11 nucleotides agree with TRBD2. The germline V gene has CDR1 SGHAT and CDR2 FQNNGV. The CDR3 length is 12 residues. V shed 5 bases, J shed 14 bases, and the junction held 6 bases outside the gene matches. The full variable domain, in which reference TRBV11-2 and TRBJ2-3 provide the parts outside the CDR3, is EAGVAQSPRYKIIEKRQSVAFWCNPISGHATLYWYQQILGQGPKLLIQFQNNGVVDDSQLPKDRFSAERLKGVDSTLKIQPAKLEDSAVYLCASSDSGRAAYFGPGTRLTVL.

In DNA, the CDR3 is TGTGCCAGCTCACCAGGCGGGACGGAAAACATTCAGTACTTC. Residues: CASSPGGTENIQYF. The rearrangement links TRBV18 to TRBJ2-4; a possible D gene is TRBD2 (6 bases). The germline V gene has CDR1 KGHSH and CDR2 LQKENI. Trimming removed 2 bases from V and 5 bases from J, with 10 bases in between. The CDR3 spans 14 residues.

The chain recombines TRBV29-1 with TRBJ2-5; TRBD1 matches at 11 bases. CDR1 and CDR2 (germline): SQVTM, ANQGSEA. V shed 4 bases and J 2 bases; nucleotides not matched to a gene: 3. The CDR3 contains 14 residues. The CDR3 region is CSVVGDRGQETQYF. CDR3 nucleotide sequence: TGCAGCGTTGTAGGGGACAGGGGGCAAGAGACCCAGTACTTC.

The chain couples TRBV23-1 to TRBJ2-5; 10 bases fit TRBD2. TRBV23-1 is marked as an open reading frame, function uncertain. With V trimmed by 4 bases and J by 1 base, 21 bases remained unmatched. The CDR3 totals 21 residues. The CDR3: CASSPHDRTTWTSGVQETQYF. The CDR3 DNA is TGCGCCAGCAGTCCACACGACAGGACAACATGGACTAGCGGAGTCCAAGAGACCCAGTACTTC.

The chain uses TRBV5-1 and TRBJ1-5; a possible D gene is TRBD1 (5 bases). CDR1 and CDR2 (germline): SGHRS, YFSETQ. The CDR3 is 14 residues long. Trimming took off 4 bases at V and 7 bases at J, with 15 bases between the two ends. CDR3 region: CASSLNGAGQPQHF. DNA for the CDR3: TGCGCCAGCAGCCTGAACGGGGCGGGACAGCCCCAGCATTTT. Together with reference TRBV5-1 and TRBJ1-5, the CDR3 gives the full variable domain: KAGVTQTPRYLIKTRGQQVTLSCSPISGHRSVSWYQQTPGQGLQFLFEYFSETQRNKGNFPGRFSGRQFSNSRSEMNVSTLELGDSALYLCASSLNGAGQPQHFGDGTRLSIL.

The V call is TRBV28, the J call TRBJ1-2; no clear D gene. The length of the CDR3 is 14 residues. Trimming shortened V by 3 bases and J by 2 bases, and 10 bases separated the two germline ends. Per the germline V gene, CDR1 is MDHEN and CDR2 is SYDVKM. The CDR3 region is CASSFFPGNYGYTF. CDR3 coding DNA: TGTGCCAGCAGTTTTTTTCCAGGAAACTATGGCTACACCTTC.

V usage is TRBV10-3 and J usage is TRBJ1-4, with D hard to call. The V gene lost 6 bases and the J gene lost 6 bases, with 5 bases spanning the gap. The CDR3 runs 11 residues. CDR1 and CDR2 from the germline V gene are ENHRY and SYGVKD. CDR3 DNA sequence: TGTGCCATCAGAGCCGATGAAAAACTGTTTTTT. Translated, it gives CAIRADEKLFF.

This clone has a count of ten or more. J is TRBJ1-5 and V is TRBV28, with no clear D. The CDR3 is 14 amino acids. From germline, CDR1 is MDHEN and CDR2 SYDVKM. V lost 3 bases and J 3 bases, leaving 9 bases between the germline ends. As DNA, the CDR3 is TGTGCCAGCAGTTTTGGGGAGGTCAATCAGCCCCAGCATTTT. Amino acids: CASSFGEVNQPQHF.

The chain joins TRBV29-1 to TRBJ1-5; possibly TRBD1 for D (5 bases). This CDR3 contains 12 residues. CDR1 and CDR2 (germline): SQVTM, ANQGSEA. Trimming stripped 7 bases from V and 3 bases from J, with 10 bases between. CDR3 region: CSARGPNQPQHF. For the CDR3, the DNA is TGCAGCGCTAGGGGCCCCAATCAGCCCCAGCATTTT.

In DNA, the CDR3 is TGTGCCATCAGTGAGTCCTCGTATATTGATGAGCAGTTCTTC. Protein sequence: CAISESSYIDEQFF. The rearrangement uses TRBV10-3 and TRBJ2-1; no firm D call. Per the germline V gene, CDR1 is ENHRY and CDR2 is SYGVKD. This CDR3 comprises 14 residues. V lost 0 bases, J lost 8 bases, and 11 bases lay in between.

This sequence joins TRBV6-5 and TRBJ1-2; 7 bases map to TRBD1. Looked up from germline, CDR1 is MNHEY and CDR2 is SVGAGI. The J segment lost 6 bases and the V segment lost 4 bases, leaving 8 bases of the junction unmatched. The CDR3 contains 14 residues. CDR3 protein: CASSSQGVADGYTF. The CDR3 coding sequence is TGTGCCAGCAGTTCCCAGGGGGTGGCAGATGGCTACACCTTC.

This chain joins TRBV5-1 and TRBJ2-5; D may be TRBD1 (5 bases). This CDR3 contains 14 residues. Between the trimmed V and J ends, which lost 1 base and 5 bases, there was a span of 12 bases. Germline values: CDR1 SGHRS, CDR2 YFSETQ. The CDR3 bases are TGCGCCAGCAGCTTGAACAGGAAGGGGGAGACCCAGTACTTC. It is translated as CASSLNRKGETQYF.

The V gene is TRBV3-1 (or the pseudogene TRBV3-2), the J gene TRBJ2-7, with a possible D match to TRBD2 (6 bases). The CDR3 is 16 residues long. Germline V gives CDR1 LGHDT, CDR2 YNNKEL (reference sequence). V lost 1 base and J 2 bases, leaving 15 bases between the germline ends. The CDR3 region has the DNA TGTGCCAGCAGCCAAGTGCGGTCCTCGGGAGCCTACGAGCAGTACTTC. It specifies CASSQVRSSGAYEQYF.

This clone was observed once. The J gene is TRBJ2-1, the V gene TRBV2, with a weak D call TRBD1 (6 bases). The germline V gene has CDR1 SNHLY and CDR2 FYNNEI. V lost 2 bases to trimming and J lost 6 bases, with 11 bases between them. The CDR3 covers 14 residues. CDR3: CASSEPTGTNEQFF. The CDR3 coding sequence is TGTGCCAGCAGTGAACCCACAGGGACCAATGAGCAGTTCTTC. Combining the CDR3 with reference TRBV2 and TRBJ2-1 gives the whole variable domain EPEVTQTPSHQVTQMGQEVILRCVPISNHLYFYWYRQILGQKVEFLVSFYNNEISEKSEIFDDQFSVERPDGSNFTLKIRSTKLEDSAMYFCASSEPTGTNEQFFGPGTRLTVL.

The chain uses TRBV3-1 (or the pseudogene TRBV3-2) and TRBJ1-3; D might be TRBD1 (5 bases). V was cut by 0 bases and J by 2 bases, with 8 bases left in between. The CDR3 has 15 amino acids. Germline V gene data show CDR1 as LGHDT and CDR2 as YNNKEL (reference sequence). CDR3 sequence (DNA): TGTGCCAGCAGCCAAGATAGGGGCACTGGAAACACCATATATTTT. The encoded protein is CASSQDRGTGNTIYF.

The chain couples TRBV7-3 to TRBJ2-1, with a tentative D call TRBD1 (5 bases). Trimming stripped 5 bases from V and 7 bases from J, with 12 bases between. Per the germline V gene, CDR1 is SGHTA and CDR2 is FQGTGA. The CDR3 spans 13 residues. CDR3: CASSIGHPNEQFF. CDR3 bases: TGTGCCAGCAGCATCGGACACCCTAATGAGCAGTTCTTC. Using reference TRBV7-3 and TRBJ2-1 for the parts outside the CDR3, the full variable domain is GAGVSQTPSNKVTEKGKYVELRCDPISGHTALYWYRQSLGQGPEFLIYFQGTGAADDSGLPNDRFFAVRPEGSVSTLKIQRTERGDSAVYLCASSIGHPNEQFFGPGTRLTVL.

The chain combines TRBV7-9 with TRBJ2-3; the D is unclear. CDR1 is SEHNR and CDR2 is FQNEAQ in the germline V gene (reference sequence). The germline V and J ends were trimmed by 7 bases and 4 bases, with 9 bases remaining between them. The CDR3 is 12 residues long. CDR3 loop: CASTVAADTQYF. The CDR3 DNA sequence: TGTGCCAGCACCGTGGCAGCAGATACGCAGTATTTT.